These T cell receptor beta chains were read from a single sample in a study of read filtering for tumor transcriptome and immune sequencing. TCRdb used MiXCR to reprocess the reads, holding one entry per CDR3 protein. The data contain tens of thousands of distinct CDR3 sequences, roughly a fifth of them singletons. Sequencing input: a population of CD138-negative cells sorted from bone marrow. These receptors originate from a donor older than 35 with multiple myeloma. Each CDR3 is given with its conserved first and last residue. Each record gives: clone size, D gene, V gene, J gene, CDR3 protein, CDR3 DNA. The D gene is left open where the match is weak. A clone size is listed for some rows: how often the clone was seen (once, few, many), or a class if it is expanded.

size: many; D: TRBD2; V: TRBV2; J: TRBJ2-5; CDR3: CASRPTSGGGETQYF; DNA: TGTGCCAGCAGACCCACTAGCGGGGGCGGAGAGACCCAGTACTTC
size: many; D: .; V: TRBV20-1; J: TRBJ1-1; CDR3: CSATQGSGTEAFF; DNA: TGCAGTGCAACACAGGGCTCCGGCACTGAAGCTTTCTTT
size: many; D: .; V: TRBV28; J: TRBJ2-7; CDR3: CASSFGYEQYF; DNA: TGTGCCAGCAGTTTCGGCTACGAGCAGTACTTC
size: .; D: TRBD1; V: TRBV7-3; J: TRBJ2-3; CDR3: CASSQRQGDTQYF; DNA: TGTGCCAGCAGTCAGAGACAGGGAGATACGCAGTATTTT
size: .; D: .; V: TRBV29-1; J: TRBJ2-3; CDR3: CSVLRRAIGTDTQYF; DNA: TGCAGCGTGCTTCGACGGGCTATCGGCACAGATACGCAGTATTTT
size: many; D: .; V: TRBV7-2; J: TRBJ1-4; CDR3: CASSWAGVGGEKLFF; DNA: TGTGCCAGCAGCTGGGCCGGGGTCGGTGGTGAAAAACTGTTTTTT
size: many; D: .; V: TRBV7-8; J: TRBJ2-4; CDR3: CASSLADSYGIQYF; DNA: TGTGCCAGCAGCTTAGCCGACAGTTATGGCATTCAGTACTTC
size: many; D: TRBD2; V: TRBV20-1; J: TRBJ2-2; CDR3: CSARDEGGLAGELFF; DNA: TGCAGTGCTAGAGACGAGGGAGGGCTCGCCGGGGAGCTGTTTTTT
size: .; D: TRBD1; V: TRBV7-2; J: TRBJ2-1; CDR3: CASSRQGYGGSYNEQFF; DNA: TGTGCCAGCAGCCGACAGGGTTATGGGGGATCCTACAATGAGCAGTTCTTC
size: many; D: .; V: TRBV30; J: TRBJ1-1; CDR3: CAWSGRQNTEAFF; DNA: TGTGCCTGGTCGGGACGGCAAAACACTGAAGCTTTCTTT
size: many; D: .; V: TRBV20-1; J: TRBJ2-2; CDR3: CSATEGAGELFF; DNA: TGCAGTGCCACTGAGGGAGCCGGGGAGCTGTTTTTT
size: many; D: .; V: TRBV7-2; J: TRBJ2-1; CDR3: CASSSAGSPIDEQFF; DNA: TGTGCCAGCAGCTCAGCCGGGTCCCCAATTGATGAGCAGTTCTTC
size: many; D: .; V: TRBV28; J: TRBJ2-5; CDR3: CASSGRRGPEGETQYF; DNA: TGTGCCAGCAGTGGCCGCCGGGGGCCAGAGGGAGAGACCCAGTACTTC
size: many; D: .; V: TRBV6-2/TRBV6-3; J: TRBJ2-7; CDR3: CASNQGILGGEQYF; DNA: TGTGCCAGCAACCAGGGCATCTTAGGAGGCGAGCAGTACTTC
size: few; D: TRBD1; V: TRBV6-2/TRBV6-3; J: TRBJ1-5; CDR3: CASSYPKQGGNQPQHF; DNA: TGTGCCAGCAGTTACCCAAAACAGGGGGGCAATCAGCCCCAGCATTTT
size: many; D: .; V: TRBV6-2/TRBV6-3; J: TRBJ2-7; CDR3: CASRESYSYEQYF; DNA: TGTGCCAGCAGGGAAAGTTATTCCTACGAGCAGTACTTC
size: .; D: .; V: TRBV9; J: TRBJ2-7; CDR3: CASSVWAGGEQYF; DNA: TGTGCCAGCAGCGTGTGGGCAGGCGGCGAGCAGTACTTC
size: many; D: .; V: TRBV5-1; J: TRBJ2-2; CDR3: CASSLSGVKGTGELFF; DNA: TGCGCCAGCAGTCTCTCAGGGGTGAAGGGCACCGGGGAGCTGTTTTTT
size: many; D: TRBD1; V: TRBV29-1; J: TRBJ2-1; CDR3: CSVEDPGQTKAIYNEQFF; DNA: TGCAGCGTTGAAGACCCGGGACAGACTAAGGCAATATACAATGAGCAGTTCTTC
size: few; D: .; V: TRBV5-1; J: TRBJ1-1; CDR3: CASSLQVMGNTEAFF; DNA: TGCGCCAGCAGCTTACAGGTCATGGGGAACACTGAAGCTTTCTTT